A selection of T cell receptor beta chains follows, all from one sample in a study of blood T cell repertoires in COVID-19. Measured with immunoSEQ multiplex PCR; TCRdb has only the in-frame clones, and not every one. The sample records around 310,000 clones, 89% being singletons. Sequenced material: PBMCs or T cells enriched from blood (not recorded which). These receptor sequences come from a woman in her thirties who had recovered from COVID-19. Each CDR3 is given with its conserved first and last residue. Each record gives: J gene, clone size, V gene, D gene, CDR3 protein, CDR3 DNA. D genes are given only for firm matches. Not all rows give a size; the values are once, few, many and, for expanded clones, a class.

j_gene: TRBJ2-7
abundance: -
v_gene: TRBV6-5
d_gene: TRBD1
CDR3aa: CASLPGQGYSEQYF
CDR3nt: TGTGCCAGCCTACCGGGACAGGGGTATTCCGAGCAGTACTTC

j_gene: TRBJ1-2
abundance: -
v_gene: TRBV11-2
d_gene: TRBD1
CDR3aa: CASSLGLRSGQGARGYTF
CDR3nt: TGTGCCAGCAGCTTAGGACTTAGATCGGGACAGGGGGCGCGTGGCTACACCTTC

j_gene: TRBJ2-2
abundance: -
v_gene: TRBV18
d_gene: -
CDR3aa: CASSPLAADTGELFF
CDR3nt: TGTGCCAGCTCACCACTGGCCGCGGACACCGGGGAGCTGTTTTTT

j_gene: TRBJ2-7
abundance: -
v_gene: TRBV28
d_gene: TRBD1
CDR3aa: CASSLGTGGDEQYF
CDR3nt: TGTGCCAGCAGTTTAGGGACAGGGGGCGACGAGCAGTACTTC

j_gene: TRBJ1-2
abundance: -
v_gene: TRBV18
d_gene: TRBD1
CDR3aa: CASSPQDRESYGYTF
CDR3nt: TGTGCCAGCTCACCACAGGACAGGGAATCCTATGGCTACACCTTC

j_gene: TRBJ1-1
abundance: -
v_gene: TRBV18
d_gene: TRBD1
CDR3aa: CASSLGQGRGMNTEAFF
CDR3nt: TGTGCCAGCTCACTGGGACAGGGGAGAGGAATGAACACTGAAGCTTTCTTT

j_gene: TRBJ1-2
abundance: once
v_gene: TRBV28
d_gene: -
CDR3aa: CASSPEVGAHYGYTF
CDR3nt: TGTGCCAGCAGCCCGGAAGTCGGAGCACACTATGGCTACACCTTC

j_gene: TRBJ2-5
abundance: -
v_gene: TRBV14
d_gene: TRBD1
CDR3aa: CASSRYRDRGHQETQYF
CDR3nt: TGTGCCAGCAGCCGATACCGGGACAGGGGGCACCAGGAGACCCAGTACTTC

j_gene: TRBJ1-2
abundance: -
v_gene: TRBV12-3/TRBV12-4
d_gene: -
CDR3aa: CASSAAGNYGYTF
CDR3nt: TGTGCCAGCAGCGCAGCGGGTAACTATGGCTACACCTTC

j_gene: TRBJ1-1
abundance: -
v_gene: TRBV29-1
d_gene: -
CDR3aa: CSVEYSSGEAFF
CDR3nt: TGCAGCGTTGAATATTCGTCAGGCGAGGCTTTCTTT

j_gene: TRBJ1-5
abundance: -
v_gene: TRBV30
d_gene: -
CDR3aa: CAWSVAPGAQHF
CDR3nt: TGTGCCTGGAGTGTGGCACCCGGAGCCCAGCATTTT

j_gene: TRBJ1-6
abundance: -
v_gene: TRBV7-9
d_gene: TRBD1
CDR3aa: CASSIRDSNSPLHF
CDR3nt: TGTGCCAGCAGCATCCGGGACAGTAATTCACCCCTCCACTTT

j_gene: TRBJ2-1
abundance: -
v_gene: TRBV19
d_gene: -
CDR3aa: CASRLPGHSEDEQFF
CDR3nt: TGTGCCAGTAGACTTCCGGGACACTCGGAGGATGAGCAGTTCTTC

j_gene: TRBJ1-1
abundance: -
v_gene: TRBV15
d_gene: -
CDR3aa: CATSREAFSEAFF
CDR3nt: TGTGCCACCAGCAGAGAGGCATTCTCTGAAGCTTTCTTT

j_gene: TRBJ1-1
abundance: -
v_gene: TRBV10-3
d_gene: TRBD1
CDR3aa: CAISVSTGWGAEAFF
CDR3nt: TGTGCCATCAGTGTCTCGACAGGGTGGGGGGCTGAAGCTTTCTTT

j_gene: TRBJ2-7
abundance: -
v_gene: TRBV5-6
d_gene: -
CDR3aa: CASSLAKRTAYEQYF
CDR3nt: TGTGCCAGCAGCTTGGCCAAAAGGACAGCCTACGAGCAGTACTTC

j_gene: TRBJ2-3
abundance: -
v_gene: TRBV6-1
d_gene: -
CDR3aa: CASSERAGPDTQYF
CDR3nt: TGTGCCAGCAGTGAAAGGGCGGGACCAGATACGCAGTATTTT

j_gene: TRBJ1-5
abundance: -
v_gene: TRBV3-1/TRBV3-2
d_gene: TRBD1
CDR3aa: CASSQSINRGTQPQHF
CDR3nt: TGTGCCAGCAGCCAGAGCATTAACAGGGGGACTCAGCCCCAGCATTTT

j_gene: TRBJ1-1
abundance: -
v_gene: TRBV12-3/TRBV12-4
d_gene: -
CDR3aa: CASSGGRYTEAFF
CDR3nt: TGTGCCAGCAGCGGTGGGAGGTACACTGAAGCTTTCTTT

j_gene: TRBJ1-4
abundance: -
v_gene: TRBV27
d_gene: -
CDR3aa: CASSIRTDHNEKLFF
CDR3nt: TGTGCCAGCAGTATTAGGACAGACCATAATGAAAAACTGTTTTTT

j_gene: TRBJ1-5
abundance: -
v_gene: TRBV27
d_gene: TRBD1
CDR3aa: CASSWDSKRQPQHF
CDR3nt: TGTGCCAGCAGTTGGGACAGCAAGCGTCAGCCCCAGCATTTT

j_gene: TRBJ2-7
abundance: -
v_gene: TRBV27
d_gene: -
CDR3aa: CASRRDSYEQYF
CDR3nt: TGTGCCAGCAGGCGGGACTCCTACGAGCAGTACTTC

j_gene: TRBJ1-1
abundance: once
v_gene: TRBV5-1
d_gene: TRBD1
CDR3aa: CASSNRRQGAEAFF
CDR3nt: TGCGCCAGCAGCAATCGACGACAGGGGGCTGAAGCTTTCTTT

j_gene: TRBJ2-7
abundance: -
v_gene: TRBV6-1
d_gene: -
CDR3aa: CASSARVRQGKTYEQYF
CDR3nt: TGTGCCAGCAGTGCGAGGGTAAGGCAGGGGAAGACCTACGAGCAGTACTTC

j_gene: TRBJ2-7
abundance: -
v_gene: TRBV6-5
d_gene: -
CDR3aa: CASSPGGLGSYEQYF
CDR3nt: TGTGCCAGCAGCCCGGGGGGCCTCGGGTCCTACGAGCAGTACTTC

j_gene: TRBJ2-7
abundance: -
v_gene: TRBV4-2
d_gene: -
CDR3aa: CASSQGQGGDEQYF
CDR3nt: TGTGCCAGCAGCCAAGGACAGGGAGGCGACGAGCAGTACTTC

j_gene: TRBJ2-6
abundance: -
v_gene: TRBV4-1
d_gene: TRBD1
CDR3aa: CASSGRDRLLSWKGNVLTF
CDR3nt: TGCGCCAGCAGCGGACGGGACAGACTCCTTTCTTGGAAGGGCAACGTCCTGACTTTC

j_gene: TRBJ2-1
abundance: -
v_gene: TRBV4-1
d_gene: TRBD1
CDR3aa: CASSHPGQGENEQFF
CDR3nt: TGCGCCAGCAGCCATCCCGGACAGGGGGAGAATGAGCAGTTCTTC

j_gene: TRBJ1-2
abundance: few
v_gene: TRBV19
d_gene: TRBD1
CDR3aa: CASAPGGEFYGYTF
CDR3nt: TGTGCCAGTGCACCAGGGGGCGAGTTCTATGGCTACACCTTC

j_gene: TRBJ2-1
abundance: -
v_gene: TRBV6-1
d_gene: -
CDR3aa: CASSEQGVYNEQFF
CDR3nt: TGTGCCAGCAGTGAACAGGGCGTTTACAATGAGCAGTTCTTC

j_gene: TRBJ2-2
abundance: -
v_gene: TRBV15
d_gene: TRBD1
CDR3aa: CATSRDSGGLAGELFF
CDR3nt: TGTGCCACCAGCAGAGATTCAGGGGGCCTAGCCGGGGAGCTGTTTTTT

j_gene: TRBJ2-7
abundance: -
v_gene: TRBV6-4
d_gene: -
CDR3aa: CASSDLGTSGQYF
CDR3nt: TGTGCCAGCAGTGACCTCGGGACTTCAGGACAGTACTTC

j_gene: TRBJ2-1
abundance: -
v_gene: TRBV7-9
d_gene: TRBD2
CDR3aa: CASSLAGYVGGAYNEQFF
CDR3nt: TGTGCCAGCAGCTTAGCGGGATATGTGGGAGGGGCCTACAATGAGCAGTTCTTC

j_gene: TRBJ2-7
abundance: few
v_gene: TRBV13
d_gene: TRBD2
CDR3aa: CASSLPIGRAPWEQYF
CDR3nt: TGTGCCAGCAGCTTACCTATCGGGAGGGCTCCTTGGGAGCAGTACTTC

j_gene: TRBJ2-5
abundance: -
v_gene: TRBV11-3
d_gene: -
CDR3aa: CASSLGGHGIRHQETQYF
CDR3nt: TGTGCCAGCAGCTTAGGGGGCCATGGGATCAGGCACCAAGAGACCCAGTACTTC

j_gene: TRBJ1-2
abundance: -
v_gene: TRBV18
d_gene: TRBD1
CDR3aa: CASSPGWTGHGYTF
CDR3nt: TGTGCCAGCTCACCCGGATGGACAGGTCACGGCTACACCTTC

j_gene: TRBJ2-7
abundance: -
v_gene: TRBV28
d_gene: -
CDR3aa: CASRRGSSYEQYF
CDR3nt: TGTGCCAGCAGGCGTGGGAGCTCCTACGAGCAGTACTTC

j_gene: TRBJ2-2
abundance: -
v_gene: TRBV15
d_gene: -
CDR3aa: CATGEDRRLNTGELFF
CDR3nt: TGTGCCACCGGGGAGGACAGGCGCTTAAACACCGGGGAGCTGTTTTTT

j_gene: TRBJ1-2
abundance: -
v_gene: TRBV4-3
d_gene: -
CDR3aa: CASSQVESVAIYGYTF
CDR3nt: TGCGCCAGCAGCCAAGTCGAATCAGTGGCAATCTATGGCTACACCTTC

j_gene: TRBJ1-2
abundance: -
v_gene: TRBV11-2
d_gene: -
CDR3aa: CASSLASRANYGYTF
CDR3nt: TGTGCCAGCAGCTTAGCTTCTAGAGCTAACTATGGCTACACCTTC

j_gene: TRBJ2-3
abundance: -
v_gene: TRBV11-3
d_gene: -
CDR3aa: CASSSDSEPDTQYF
CDR3nt: TGTGCCAGCAGCTCGGACTCAGAGCCAGATACGCAGTATTTT

j_gene: TRBJ2-1
abundance: -
v_gene: TRBV18
d_gene: -
CDR3aa: CASSPWTVSRDTFF
CDR3nt: TGTGCCAGCTCACCATGGACAGTTTCTCGAGACACGTTCTTC

j_gene: TRBJ1-2
abundance: -
v_gene: TRBV30
d_gene: -
CDR3aa: CAWRYPLGDGYTF
CDR3nt: TGTGCCTGGAGGTACCCGCTAGGCGATGGCTACACCTTC

j_gene: TRBJ1-2
abundance: few
v_gene: TRBV6-4
d_gene: TRBD1
CDR3aa: CASRDRAGDGYTF
CDR3nt: TGTGCCAGCAGGGACAGGGCAGGGGATGGCTACACCTTC

j_gene: TRBJ1-2
abundance: -
v_gene: TRBV5-6
d_gene: -
CDR3aa: CASSWGLGQTNYGYTF
CDR3nt: TGTGCCAGCAGCTGGGGGTTAGGACAGACAAACTATGGCTACACCTTC

j_gene: TRBJ1-5
abundance: -
v_gene: TRBV6-5
d_gene: -
CDR3aa: CASRVYGGSNQPQHF
CDR3nt: TGTGCCAGCAGGGTGTACGGGGGTAGCAATCAGCCCCAGCATTTT

j_gene: TRBJ1-6
abundance: -
v_gene: TRBV28
d_gene: -
CDR3aa: CASSLGQQNSPLHF
CDR3nt: TGTGCCAGCAGTTTAGGGCAACAGAATTCACCCCTCCACTTT

j_gene: TRBJ1-5
abundance: -
v_gene: TRBV28
d_gene: -
CDR3aa: CASSPGWGNQPQHF
CDR3nt: TGTGCCAGCAGCCCAGGGTGGGGCAATCAGCCCCAGCATTTT

j_gene: TRBJ1-1
abundance: -
v_gene: TRBV9
d_gene: TRBD1
CDR3aa: CASSATGALSEAFF
CDR3nt: TGTGCCAGCAGCGCGACAGGGGCTCTCAGTGAGGCTTTCTTT

j_gene: TRBJ2-7
abundance: -
v_gene: TRBV6-5
d_gene: -
CDR3aa: CASSRDWSREQYF
CDR3nt: TGTGCCAGCAGTAGGGACTGGAGCCGCGAGCAGTACTTC

j_gene: TRBJ1-1
abundance: -
v_gene: TRBV6-5
d_gene: TRBD1
CDR3aa: CASSPQGADTEAFF
CDR3nt: TGTGCCAGCAGCCCACAGGGGGCGGACACTGAAGCTTTCTTT

j_gene: TRBJ2-5
abundance: -
v_gene: TRBV29-1
d_gene: TRBD2
CDR3aa: CSVESGRVEETQYF
CDR3nt: TGCAGCGTTGAATCCGGGAGGGTGGAAGAGACCCAGTACTTC

j_gene: TRBJ1-3
abundance: -
v_gene: TRBV15
d_gene: -
CDR3aa: CATSSSIDLSGTNSGNTIYF
CDR3nt: TGTGCCACCAGCAGCAGCATCGACTTGTCCGGGACAAACTCTGGAAACACCATATATTTT